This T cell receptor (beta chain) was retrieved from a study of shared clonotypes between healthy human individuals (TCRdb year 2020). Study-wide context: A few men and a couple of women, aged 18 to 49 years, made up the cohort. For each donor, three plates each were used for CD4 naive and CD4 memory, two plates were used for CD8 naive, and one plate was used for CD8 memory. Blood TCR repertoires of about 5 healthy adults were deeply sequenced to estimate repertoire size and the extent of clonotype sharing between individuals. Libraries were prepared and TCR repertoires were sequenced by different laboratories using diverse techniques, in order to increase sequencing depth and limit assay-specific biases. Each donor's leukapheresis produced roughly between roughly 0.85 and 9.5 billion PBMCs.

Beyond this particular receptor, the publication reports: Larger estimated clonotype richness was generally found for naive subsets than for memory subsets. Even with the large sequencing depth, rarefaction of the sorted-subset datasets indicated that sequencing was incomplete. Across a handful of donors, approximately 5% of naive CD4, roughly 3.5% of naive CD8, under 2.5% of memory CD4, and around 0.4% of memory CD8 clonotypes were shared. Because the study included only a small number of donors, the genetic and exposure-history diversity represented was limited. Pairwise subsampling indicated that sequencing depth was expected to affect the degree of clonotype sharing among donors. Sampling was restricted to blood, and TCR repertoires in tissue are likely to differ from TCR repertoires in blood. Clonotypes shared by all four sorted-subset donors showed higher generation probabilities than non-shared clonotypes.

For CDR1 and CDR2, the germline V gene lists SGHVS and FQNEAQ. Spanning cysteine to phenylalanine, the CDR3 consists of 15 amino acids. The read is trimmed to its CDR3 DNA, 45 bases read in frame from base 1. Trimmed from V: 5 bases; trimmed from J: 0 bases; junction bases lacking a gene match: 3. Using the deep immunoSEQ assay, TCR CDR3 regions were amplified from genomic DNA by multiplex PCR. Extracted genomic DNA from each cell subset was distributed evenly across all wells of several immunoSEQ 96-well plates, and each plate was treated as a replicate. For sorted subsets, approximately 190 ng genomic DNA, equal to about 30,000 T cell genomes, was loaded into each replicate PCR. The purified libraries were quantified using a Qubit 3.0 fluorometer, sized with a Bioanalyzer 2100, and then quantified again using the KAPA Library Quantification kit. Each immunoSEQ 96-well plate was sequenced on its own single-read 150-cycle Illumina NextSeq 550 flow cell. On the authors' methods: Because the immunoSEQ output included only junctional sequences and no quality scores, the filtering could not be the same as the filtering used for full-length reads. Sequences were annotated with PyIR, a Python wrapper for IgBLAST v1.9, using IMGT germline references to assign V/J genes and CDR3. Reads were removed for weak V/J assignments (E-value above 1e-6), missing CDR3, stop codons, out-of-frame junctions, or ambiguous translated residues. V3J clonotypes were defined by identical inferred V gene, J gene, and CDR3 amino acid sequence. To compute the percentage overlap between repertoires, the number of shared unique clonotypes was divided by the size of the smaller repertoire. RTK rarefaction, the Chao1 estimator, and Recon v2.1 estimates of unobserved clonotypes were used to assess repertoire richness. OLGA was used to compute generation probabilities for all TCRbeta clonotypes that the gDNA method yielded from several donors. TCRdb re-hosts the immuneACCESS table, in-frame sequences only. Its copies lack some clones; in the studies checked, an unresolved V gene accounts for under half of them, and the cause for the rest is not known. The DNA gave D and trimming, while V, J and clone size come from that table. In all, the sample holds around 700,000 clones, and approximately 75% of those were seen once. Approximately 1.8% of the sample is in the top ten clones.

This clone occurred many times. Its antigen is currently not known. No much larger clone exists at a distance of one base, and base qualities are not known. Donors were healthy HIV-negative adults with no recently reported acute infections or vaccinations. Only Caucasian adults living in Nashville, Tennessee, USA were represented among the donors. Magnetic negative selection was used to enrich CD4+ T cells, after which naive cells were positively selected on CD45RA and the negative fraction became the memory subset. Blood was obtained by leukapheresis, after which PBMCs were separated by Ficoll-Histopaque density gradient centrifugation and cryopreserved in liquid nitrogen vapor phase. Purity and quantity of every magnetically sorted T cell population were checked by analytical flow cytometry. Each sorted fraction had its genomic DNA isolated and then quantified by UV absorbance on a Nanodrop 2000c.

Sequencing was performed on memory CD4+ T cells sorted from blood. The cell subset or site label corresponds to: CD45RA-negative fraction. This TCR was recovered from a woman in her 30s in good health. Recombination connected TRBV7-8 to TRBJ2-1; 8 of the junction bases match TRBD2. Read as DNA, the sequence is TGTGCCAGCAGCCACCGGGAGGGCTCCTACAATGAGCAGTTCTTC. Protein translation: CASSHREGSYNEQFF.